This T cell receptor beta chain was identified during a study of CD8 T cells in Susac syndrome. From blood CD8+ and CD4+ T cells, TCR beta sequences were generated. The multiple sclerosis controls consisted of treatment-naive patients with relapsing-remitting disease, either stable or active. Negative isolation yielded CD4+ and CD8+ T cells, and FACS enriched TEMRA cells. With random hexamers, roughly 0.45 to 1 ug RNA was reverse transcribed. Multiplex immunoSEQ PCR targeted 54 Vbeta and 13 Jbeta TCR beta segments. MiXCR, run by TCRdb on the immunoSEQ multiplex PCR reads, gives a single entry per CDR3 protein. This table has about 180,000 distinct CDR3 sequences, approximately 94% appearing once. Trimming pared 1 base from V and 2 bases from J, leaving 18 bases between. This CDR3 spans 17 amino acids. Germline V gene data show CDR1 as DFQATT and CDR2 as SNEGSKA (reference sequence). This clonotype was detected only once.

The TCR sequence derives from a human donor with multiple sclerosis. The sample taken for sequencing was CD4+ T cells from PBMCs. V and J are TRBV20-1 and TRBJ2-1; no firm D call. The CDR3 DNA reads TGCAGTGCTAGAGCTTACTTTCCGCCCACCCCCTACAATGAGCAGTTCTTC. It specifies CSARAYFPPTPYNEQFF.